Listed here are 21 T cell receptor beta chains from one sample, sequenced in a study of T cells after yellow fever vaccination. TCRdb called the 5' RACE reads again in MiXCR, with one record for every CDR3 protein. This table has fewer than 85,000 distinct CDR3 sequences, roughly 7.4% appearing once. Specimen: CD8+ T cells sorted from PBMCs, collected on the day of the yellow fever booster vaccination. The receptors stem from a man under 40 who received the YFV17D yellow fever vaccine.

This clonotype was counted only a few times. This chain connects TRBV19 to TRBJ2-1, with D possibly TRBD2 on 6 matching bases. From germline, CDR1 is LNHDA and CDR2 SQIVND (reference sequence). There are 15 residues in the CDR3. The V end lost 3 bases, the J end lost 0 bases, and 9 bases lay between the germline ends. CDR3 sequence reads: CASSIEDYSYNEQFF. As DNA, the CDR3 is TGTGCCAGTAGTATCGAGGACTACTCCTACAATGAGCAGTTCTTC.

The CDR3 here is CASSPGLTTDTQYF. CDR3 nucleotide sequence: TGTGCCAGCAGCCCGGGGCTGACGACAGATACGCAGTATTTT. The rearrangement joins TRBV4-2 to TRBJ2-3; perhaps D is TRBD1 or TRBD2 (5 bases each). The CDR3 spans 14 residues. The V end was cut by 4 bases, the J end by 3 bases, with 11 bases between. Germline values: CDR1 LGHNA, CDR2 YNFKEQ.

There are many counts of this clonotype. The chain has TRBV27 and TRBJ2-7; D is unresolved. The CDR3 loop spans 13 amino acids. V was clipped by 2 bases and J by 2 bases, with 7 bases between them. From germline, CDR1 is MNHEY and CDR2 SMNVEV (reference sequence). The chain's CDR3 is CASSLRGPYEQYF. The CDR3 nucleotides read TGTGCCAGCAGTTTACGCGGTCCCTACGAGCAGTACTTC.

This clonotype has a count of ten or more. The chain carries TRBV23-1 and TRBJ2-7; 9 positions match TRBD1. TRBV23-1 is flagged as an ORF with uncertain function. After removal of 3 bases from V and 2 bases from J, the junction contained 14 bases not matched to a gene. The CDR3 covers 18 residues. DNA for the CDR3: TGCGCCAGCAGTCACACAAACCTCCGGGACAGGGCGACCTACGAGCAGTACTTC. Encoded protein: CASSHTNLRDRATYEQYF.

V gene TRBV11-2 combines with J gene TRBJ2-7; 7 bases are shared with TRBD2. The V gene's germline CDR1 is SGHAT and CDR2 FQNNGV. The CDR3 loop spans 18 amino acids. Trimming removed 0 bases from V and 4 bases from J; junction bases left unmatched: 15. CDR3 in amino acids: CASSLERLAAGGGYEQYF. The CDR3 coding sequence is TGTGCCAGCAGCTTAGAGAGGCTAGCGGCCGGGGGAGGATACGAGCAGTACTTC. Full variable domain (remainder filled in from reference TRBV11-2 and TRBJ2-7): EAGVAQSPRYKIIEKRQSVAFWCNPISGHATLYWYQQILGQGPKLLIQFQNNGVVDDSQLPKDRFSAERLKGVDSTLKIQPAKLEDSAVYLCASSLERLAAGGGYEQYFGPGTRLTVT.

The CDR3 protein is CASSLDPSSGSSYNEQFF. CDR3 nucleotide sequence: TGTGCCAGCAGCCTAGACCCATCTAGCGGGAGCTCCTACAATGAGCAGTTCTTC. The gene calls are TRBV28 and TRBJ2-1, with 10 bases identical to TRBD2. V shed 6 bases and J 0 bases; nucleotides not matched to a gene: 11. The CDR3 sequence is 18 residues long. Germline CDR1 MDHEN, CDR2 SYDVKM.

Only a few counts were recorded for this clonotype. The chain is built from TRBV5-4 and TRBJ2-5, with D tentatively TRBD2 (6 bases). Germline CDR1 and CDR2: SGHNT and YYREEE (reference sequence). Trimming cost V 4 bases and J 2 bases, with 15 bases left between them. The CDR3 consists of 15 residues. The CDR3 coding sequence is TGTGCCAGCAGCCCCGGGAGCGCCGTACAAGAGACCCAGTACTTC. This codes for CASSPGSAVQETQYF.

This clonotype was counted many times. The chain uses TRBV5-1 and TRBJ2-7; D ambiguous. The CDR3 consists of 11 residues. The ends were cut back, 5 bases at V and 4 bases at J, with 7 bases in the middle. In germline, CDR1 is SGHRS, CDR2 YFSETQ. CDR3 amino acids: CASRSEYEQYF. CDR3 nucleotide sequence: TGCGCCAGCAGATCCGAGTACGAGCAGTACTTC.

The rearrangement joins TRBV6-2 or TRBV6-3 to TRBJ2-7; 9 nucleotides agree with TRBD2. This CDR3 comprises 12 residues. Trimming removed 9 bases from V and 2 bases from J; junction bases left unmatched: 2. Germline lookup yields CDR1 MNHEY and CDR2 SVGEGT. The CDR3 region is CASASGTYEQYF. The CDR3 bases are TGTGCCAGTGCTAGCGGGACCTACGAGCAGTACTTC.

V and J are TRBV6-5 and TRBJ2-7; TRBD1 or TRBD2 may be the D gene (5 bases each). Trimming left V 6 bases short and J 4 bases short, with 19 bases between. Germline V gene lookup returns CDR1 MNHEY and CDR2 SVGAGI. The CDR3 runs 15 residues. The DNA of the CDR3 is TGTGCCAGCAGCTCCTGGGACGGAAATCCGTACGAGCAGTACTTC. This gives the protein CASSSWDGNPYEQYF.

The V and J genes are TRBV28 and TRBJ1-1; D is ambiguous. The CDR3 sequence is 15 residues long. V lost 4 bases and J 3 bases, leaving 15 bases between the germline ends. From germline, CDR1 is MDHEN and CDR2 SYDVKM. Here the CDR3 DNA reads TGTGCCAGCAGTTCTCTGGGCGGGCTGGACACTGAAGCTTTCTTT. This translates into CASSSLGGLDTEAFF.

The gene calls are TRBV6-2 or TRBV6-3 and TRBJ2-1; D is unresolved. Germline loops: CDR1 MNHEY, CDR2 SVGEGT. There are 14 residues in the CDR3. Trimming cost V 8 bases and J 4 bases, with 15 bases left between them. The CDR3: CASGDRGHYNEQFF. The CDR3, as DNA: TGTGCCAGCGGCGACCGTGGGCATTACAATGAGCAGTTCTTC.

The chain uses TRBV23-1 and TRBJ2-2; possible D gene TRBD2, 6 bases. TRBV23-1 falls under the ORF class, with uncertain function. The CDR3 consists of 19 residues. V was clipped by 4 bases and J by 3 bases, with 24 bases between them. The CDR3 is CASSPQRWEALKYTGELFF. CDR3 coding DNA: TGCGCCAGCAGTCCGCAACGTTGGGAGGCCCTGAAATACACCGGGGAGCTGTTTTTT.

Ten or more counts support this clonotype. The J gene is TRBJ2-7, the V gene TRBV9; 9 bases map to TRBD2. The germline V gene encodes CDR1 SGDLS and CDR2 YYNGEE. The CDR3 sequence is 17 residues long. The V segment lost 4 bases and the J segment 2 bases; nucleotides outside the gene matches: 13. CDR3 amino acids: CASSPNPFSGSPYEQYF. CDR3 in DNA: TGTGCCAGCAGCCCCAACCCCTTTAGCGGGAGCCCCTACGAGCAGTACTTC.

V usage is TRBV27 and J usage is TRBJ2-1; 7 bases are a match to TRBD2. Germline V CDR1 and CDR2: MNHEY, SMNVEV (reference sequence). This CDR3 has 15 amino acids. The V gene end was trimmed by 2 bases and the J gene end by 4 bases; junction bases not matched to a gene: 5. Here the CDR3 DNA reads TGTGCCAGCAGTTTAGCCACTAGCGAATACAATGAGCAGTTCTTC. Its translation is CASSLATSEYNEQFF.

The chain is built from TRBV13 and TRBJ2-2; D is possibly TRBD2 (5 bases). Germline V gene lookup returns CDR1 PRHDT and CDR2 FYEKMQ (reference sequence). Trimming stripped 2 bases from V and 1 base from J, with 8 bases between. The CDR3 is made up of 15 amino acids. CDR3 sequence reads: CASSLTSWNTGELFF. In DNA, the CDR3 is TGTGCCAGCAGCTTAACTAGTTGGAACACCGGGGAGCTGTTTTTT.

V usage is TRBV29-1 and J usage is TRBJ2-3; D ambiguous. The V gene lost 3 bases and the J gene lost 2 bases, with 12 bases spanning the gap. CDR1 is SQVTM, CDR2 ANQGSEA, per germline. The CDR3 has 14 residues. CDR3 DNA: TGCAGCGTTGATGCCAGGTCTTTCACAGATACGCAGTATTTT. This encodes CSVDARSFTDTQYF.

The sample holds a few counts of this clonotype. This chain joins TRBV7-8 and TRBJ2-5, with no clear D. The length of the CDR3 is 11 residues. Germline values: CDR1 SGHVS, CDR2 FQNEAQ. V was trimmed by 6 bases and J by 3 bases, leaving 5 bases between them. The CDR3 sequence is CASRTKETQYF. The DNA for the CDR3 is TGTGCCAGCAGGACGAAAGAGACCCAGTACTTC.

In its sample, this clonotype was seen a few times. The chain couples TRBV20-1 to TRBJ2-7, with D tentatively TRBD2 (5 bases). V was shortened by 6 bases and J by 0 bases, with 12 bases between the two germline ends. CDR1 is DFQATT and CDR2 is SNEGSKA in the germline V gene (reference sequence). The CDR3 sequence is 13 residues long. The CDR3 DNA reads as TGCAGTGCGTCCCGAGGGAGCTCCTACGAGCAGTACTTC. It yields the protein CSASRGSSYEQYF.

This clonotype occurred a few times. J is TRBJ2-2 and V is TRBV3-1; TRBD2 matches 8 bases. Germline loops: CDR1 LGHDT, CDR2 YNNKEL (reference sequence). The CDR3 is 17 amino acids. V dropped 0 bases and J dropped 3; count of bases not matched to a gene: 6. CDR3 sequence: CASSQDYQREYTGELFF. Here the CDR3 DNA reads TGTGCCAGCAGCCAAGACTACCAGCGGGAGTACACCGGGGAGCTGTTTTTT.

In this sample, this clonotype turned up a few times. The chain links TRBV6-5 to TRBJ1-1; D gene uncertain. The length of the CDR3 is 15 residues. Germline V gives CDR1 MNHEY, CDR2 SVGAGI. V gave up 6 bases and J gave up 1 base, with 15 bases separating them. The DNA of the CDR3 is TGTGCCAGCAGAAACAAGGACGGCACGAACACTGAAGCTTTCTTT. It specifies CASRNKDGTNTEAFF.